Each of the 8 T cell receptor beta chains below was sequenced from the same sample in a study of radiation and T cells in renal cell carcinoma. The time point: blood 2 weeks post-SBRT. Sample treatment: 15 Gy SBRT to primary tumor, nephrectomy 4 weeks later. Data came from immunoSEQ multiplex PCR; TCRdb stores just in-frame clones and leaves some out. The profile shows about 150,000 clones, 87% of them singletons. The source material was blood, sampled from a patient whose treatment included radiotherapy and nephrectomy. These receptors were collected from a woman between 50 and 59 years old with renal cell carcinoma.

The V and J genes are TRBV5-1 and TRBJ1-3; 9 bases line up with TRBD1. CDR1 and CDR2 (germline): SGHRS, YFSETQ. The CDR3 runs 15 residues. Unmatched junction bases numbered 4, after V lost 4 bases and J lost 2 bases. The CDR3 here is CASSGGTGTGNTIYF. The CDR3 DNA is TGCGCCAGCAGCGGGGGGACAGGGACTGGAAACACCATATATTTT.

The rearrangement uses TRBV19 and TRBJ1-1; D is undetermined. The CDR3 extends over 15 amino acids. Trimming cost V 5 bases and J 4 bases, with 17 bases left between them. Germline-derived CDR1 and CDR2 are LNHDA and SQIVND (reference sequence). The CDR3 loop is CASSLRRAEGTEAFF. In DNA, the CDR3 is TGTGCCAGTAGTCTGAGACGGGCGGAGGGCACTGAAGCTTTCTTT. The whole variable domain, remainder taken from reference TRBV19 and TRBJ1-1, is DGGITQSPKYLFRKEGQNVTLSCEQNLNHDAMYWYRQDPGQGLRLIYYSQIVNDFQKGDIAEGYSVSREKKESFPLTVTSAQKNPTAFYLCASSLRRAEGTEAFFGQGTRLTVV.

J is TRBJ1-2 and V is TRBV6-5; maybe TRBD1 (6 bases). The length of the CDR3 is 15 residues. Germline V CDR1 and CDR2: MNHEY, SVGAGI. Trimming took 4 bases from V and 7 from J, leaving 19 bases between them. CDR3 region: CASSSSTGKLRGYTF. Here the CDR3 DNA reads TGTGCCAGCAGTTCATCTACAGGGAAACTACGTGGCTACACCTTC.

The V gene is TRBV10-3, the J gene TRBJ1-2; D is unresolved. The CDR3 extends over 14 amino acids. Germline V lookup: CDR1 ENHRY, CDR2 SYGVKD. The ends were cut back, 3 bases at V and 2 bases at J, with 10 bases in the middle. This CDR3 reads CAISESGLNYGYTF. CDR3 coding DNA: TGTGCCATCAGTGAATCAGGACTCAACTATGGCTACACCTTC.

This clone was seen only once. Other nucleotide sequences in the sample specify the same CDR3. The CDR3 protein is CASSPLASTDTQYF. CDR3 sequence (DNA): TGTGCCAGCAGCCCGCTAGCCAGCACAGATACGCAGTATTTT. The chain has TRBV7-2 and TRBJ2-3; D might be TRBD2 (5 bases). Trimming removed 5 bases at V and 0 bases at J, with 9 bases between. The CDR3 consists of 14 residues. Per the germline V gene, CDR1 is SGHTA and CDR2 is FQGNSA. Looking up the rest from reference TRBV7-2 and TRBJ2-3 gives the full variable domain: GAGVSQSPSNKVTEKGKDVELRCDPISGHTALYWYRQSLGQGLEFLIYFQGNSAPDKSGLPSDRFSAERTGGSVSTLTIQRTQQEDSAVYLCASSPLASTDTQYFGPGTRLTVL.

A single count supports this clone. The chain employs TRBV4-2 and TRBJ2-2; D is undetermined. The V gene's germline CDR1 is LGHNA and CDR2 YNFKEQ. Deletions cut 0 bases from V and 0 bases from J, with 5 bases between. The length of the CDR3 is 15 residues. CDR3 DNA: TGTGCCAGCAGCCAAGATAGGGCGAACACCGGGGAGCTGTTTTTT. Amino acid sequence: CASSQDRANTGELFF.

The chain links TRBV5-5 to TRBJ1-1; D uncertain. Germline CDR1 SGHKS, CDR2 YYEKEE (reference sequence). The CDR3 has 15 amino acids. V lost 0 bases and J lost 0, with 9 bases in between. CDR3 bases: TGTGCCAGCAGCTTGGGGCTGGGATTGAACACTGAAGCTTTCTTT. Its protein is CASSLGLGLNTEAFF. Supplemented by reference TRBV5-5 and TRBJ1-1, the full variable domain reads DAGVTQSPTHLIKTRGQQVTLRCSPISGHKSVSWYQQVLGQGPQFIFQYYEKEERGRGNFPDRFSARQFPNYSSELNVNALLLGDSALYLCASSLGLGLNTEAFFGQGTRLTVV.

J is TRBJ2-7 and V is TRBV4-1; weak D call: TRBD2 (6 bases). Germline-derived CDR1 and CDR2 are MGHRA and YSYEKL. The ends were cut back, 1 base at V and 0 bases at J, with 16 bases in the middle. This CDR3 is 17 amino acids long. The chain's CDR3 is CASSQAHSRGTSYEQYF. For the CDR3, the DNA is TGCGCCAGCAGCCAAGCCCATTCCCGGGGGACCTCCTACGAGCAGTACTTC.